A selection of T cell receptor beta chains follows, all from one sample in a study of cytomegalovirus exposure and HLA in healthy donors. This table comes from immunoSEQ multiplex PCR, and its TCRdb copy is limited to in-frame clones, with some not included. Here the sample table reports more than 95,000 clones. The sequencing sample was made of PBMCs. The receptor source for this set is a man in his thirties or forties in good health and CMV-seronegative. The CDR3 runs from the conserved cysteine through the conserved F or W. The D gene is left open where the match is weak. The size of a clone is reported for some rows only, either as once, few or many, or as a class for expanded clones.

>TRBJ1-1|.|.|TRBV7-8
TGTGCCAGCAGCTTAGAATTTTTTGGGTCAGATGGGCACACTGAAGCTTTCTTT
CASSLEFFGSDGHTEAFF
>TRBJ2-7|.|TRBD1|TRBV2
TGTGCCAGCAGTAGGACAGGGAGCTACGAGCAGTACTTC
CASSRTGSYEQYF
>TRBJ2-2|.|.|TRBV28
TGTGCCAGCAGTAACCCGCGAAGGGGCACCGGGGAGCTGTTTTTT
CASSNPRRGTGELFF
>TRBJ1-2|.|.|TRBV9
TGTGCCAGCGGTCACTACACTGCTCTCAACTATGGCTACACCTTC
CASGHYTALNYGYTF
>TRBJ2-1|.|.|TRBV2
TGTGCCAGCAGTGTAGTCCTGAGCTCCTACAATGAGCAGTTCTTC
CASSVVLSSYNEQFF
>TRBJ2-1|.|.|TRBV5-6
TGTGCCAGCAGCTTGATTACTAGGCGGGATAGGTGGAATGAGCAGTTCTTC
CASSLITRRDRWNEQFF
>TRBJ1-1|.|.|TRBV9
TGTGCCAGCAGCGTGACGGGTTGGGACACTGAAGCTTTCTTT
CASSVTGWDTEAFF
>TRBJ2-5|.|.|TRBV15
TGTGCCACCAGCAGGTCTCTTGGGGGGAAAGAGACCCAGTACTTC
CATSRSLGGKETQYF
>TRBJ2-5|.|.|TRBV4-1
TGCGCCAGCAGCCAAGGACCCACAGCCGGAAAGACCCAGTACTTC
CASSQGPTAGKTQYF
>TRBJ2-7|.|TRBD2|TRBV9
TGTGCCAGCGCAAGGACTAGCGGAGGGTACCACGAGCAGTACTTC
CASARTSGGYHEQYF
>TRBJ2-2|.|TRBD2|TRBV7-8
TGTGCCAGCAGGGGACTAGCAGGAGTGTTTTTT
CASRGLAGVFF
>TRBJ1-2|.|TRBD1|TRBV28
TGTGCCAGCAGCGGTACCCCGGGACAGACAACTAACTATGGCTACACCTTC
CASSGTPGQTTNYGYTF
>TRBJ2-7|.|.|TRBV7-2
TGTGCCAGCAGCCTCGTAGGGGCGGCCGCCTACGAGCAGTACTTC
CASSLVGAAAYEQYF
>TRBJ2-1|.|TRBD2|TRBV7-3
TGTGCCAGCAGCTTAACGGCGGGAGGGAACTACAATGAGCAGTTCTTC
CASSLTAGGNYNEQFF
>TRBJ1-1|medium-sized|.|TRBV16
TGTGCCAGCAGCCAATCCACGGGGATTGGCACTGAAGCTTTCTTT
CASSQSTGIGTEAFF
>TRBJ1-1|.|.|TRBV18
TGTGCCAGCTCACCAACATATGGGGGCATCGACACTGAAGCTTTCTTT
CASSPTYGGIDTEAFF
>TRBJ1-1|.|TRBD1|TRBV30
TGTGCCTGGAGCAGGGGGATGAACACTGAAGCTTTCTTT
CAWSRGMNTEAFF
>TRBJ1-1|.|TRBD1|TRBV2
TGTGCCAGCAGTGAAATCACAGGGGTAAACACTGAAGCTTTCTTT
CASSEITGVNTEAFF
>TRBJ1-6|.|TRBD1|TRBV2
TGTGCCAGTAAAAAGGGGGCCGTCTATAATTCACCCCTCCACTTT
CASKKGAVYNSPLHF
>TRBJ2-1|.|TRBD2|TRBV5-1
TGCGCCAGCAGCTCCAGACTAGCGGGGGTATACAATGAGCAGTTCTTC
CASSSRLAGVYNEQFF
>TRBJ2-7|.|.|TRBV9
TGTGCCAGCAGCGTAGTACCGGAGGCCGAGCAGTACTTC
CASSVVPEAEQYF
>TRBJ1-2|.|.|TRBV5-6
TGTGCCAGCAGCCCCCGGACAAGAGCAAACTATGGCTACACCTTC
CASSPRTRANYGYTF
>TRBJ1-5|.|TRBD1|TRBV28
TGTGCCAGCAGCCTAGACAGGGGAAGGGATCAGCCCCAGCATTTT
CASSLDRGRDQPQHF